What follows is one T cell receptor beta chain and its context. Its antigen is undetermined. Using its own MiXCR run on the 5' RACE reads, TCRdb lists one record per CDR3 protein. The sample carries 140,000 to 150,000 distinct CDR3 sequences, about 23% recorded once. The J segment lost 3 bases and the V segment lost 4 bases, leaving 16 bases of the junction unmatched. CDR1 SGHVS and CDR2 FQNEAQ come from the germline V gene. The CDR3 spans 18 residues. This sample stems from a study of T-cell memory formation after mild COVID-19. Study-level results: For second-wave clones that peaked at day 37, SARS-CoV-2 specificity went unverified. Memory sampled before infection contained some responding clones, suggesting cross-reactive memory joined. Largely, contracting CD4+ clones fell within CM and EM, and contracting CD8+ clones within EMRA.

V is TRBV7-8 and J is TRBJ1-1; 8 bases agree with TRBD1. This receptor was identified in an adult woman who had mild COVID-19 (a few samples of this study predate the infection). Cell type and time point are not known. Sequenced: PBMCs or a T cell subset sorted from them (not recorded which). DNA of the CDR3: TGTGCCAGCAGCTGGCCCGGACAGGGCTTTCGTTCTGACACTGAAGCTTTCTTT. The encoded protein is CASSWPGQGFRSDTEAFF.